The source of this T cell receptor beta chain is a study of blood T cell repertoires in COVID-19. The V end was cut by 1 base, the J end by 3 bases, with 15 bases between. The CDR3 sequence is 16 residues long. The germline CDR1 and CDR2 sequences are SGHRS and YFSETQ. Produced via immunoSEQ multiplex PCR; TCRdb's table is partial and in-frame only. This table has about 88,000 clones, roughly 90% appearing once. This sequence was found in an elderly woman with acute or convalescent COVID-19. The sample was peripheral blood. The chain carries TRBV5-1 and TRBJ2-3; D might be TRBD2 (7 bases). Here the CDR3 DNA reads TGCGCCAGCAGCTTGAGGTCGGGGGGCGCGACAGATACGCAGTATTTT. This codes for CASSLRSGGATDTQYF.